These 23 T cell receptor beta chains came from one sample sequenced in a study of blood T cell repertoires in COVID-19. Only in-frame clones appear in the TCRdb table, and some are missing; sequencing was by immunoSEQ multiplex PCR. This sample has about 240,000 clones, with nearly 95% found just once. Sequencing input: peripheral blood. Receptors were obtained from a man between 25 and 39 years old with COVID-19, enrolled during active disease.

The genes are TRBV7-3 and TRBJ1-1, with 7 positions matching TRBD1. The CDR3 length is 14 residues. The ends lost 5 bases at V and 3 bases at J; junction bases unmatched: 6. Germline lookup yields CDR1 SGHTA and CDR2 FQGTGA. The CDR3 reads CASSPRGHDTEAFF. For the CDR3, the DNA is TGTGCCAGCAGCCCTAGGGGGCACGACACTGAAGCTTTCTTT.

The chain is built from TRBV7-9 and TRBJ1-3; D perhaps matches TRBD1 (6 bases). The germline V gene has CDR1 SEHNR and CDR2 FQNEAQ (reference sequence). The CDR3 loop spans 16 amino acids. Trimming took 5 bases from V and 0 from J, leaving 14 bases between them. CDR3 DNA: TGTGCCAGCAGCATCCGGCGGACAGCCTCTGGAAACACCATATATTTT. Its protein is CASSIRRTASGNTIYF. Looking up the rest from reference TRBV7-9 and TRBJ1-3 gives the full variable domain: DTGVSQNPRHKITKRGQNVTFRCDPISEHNRLYWYRQTLGQGPEFLTYFQNEAQLEKSRLLSDRFSAERPKGSFSTLEIQRTEQGDSAMYLCASSIRRTASGNTIYFGEGSWLTVV.

V gene TRBV11-2 combines with J gene TRBJ1-1, with D tentatively TRBD1 (6 bases). Trimming left V 0 bases short and J 4 bases short, with 9 bases between. Germline-derived CDR1 and CDR2 are SGHAT and FQNNGV. This CDR3 region has 14 residues. The CDR3 here is CASSLEQGSTEAFF. The CDR3 DNA follows: TGTGCCAGCAGCTTAGAACAGGGTAGCACTGAAGCTTTCTTT.

This chain links TRBV30 with TRBJ2-7, with unresolved D. This CDR3 is built from 12 residues. The germline gives CDR1 GTSNPN, CDR2 SVGIG (reference sequence). The V and J ends lost 1 base and 7 bases respectively, with 11 bases between them. This chain's CDR3 is CAWSDSVEEQYF. The CDR3 DNA sequence: TGTGCCTGGAGTGATTCCGTAGAAGAGCAGTACTTC. Drawing the rest from reference TRBV30 and TRBJ2-7, the complete variable domain is SQTIHQWPATLVQPVGSPLSLECTVEGTSNPNLYWYRQAAGRGLQLLFYSVGIGQISSEVPQNLSASRPQDRQFILSSKKLLLSDSGFYLCAWSDSVEEQYFGPGTRLTVT.

The V gene is TRBV5-4, the J gene TRBJ2-7; 9 bases map to TRBD2. This CDR3 is built from 14 residues. V gave up 3 bases and J gave up 6 bases; unmatched junction bases: 7. Germline loops: CDR1 SGHNT, CDR2 YYREEE (reference sequence). The CDR3 DNA sequence: TGTGCCAGCAGCTCACCGGGACTAGCTTCCGAGCAGTACTTC. Translated, it gives CASSSPGLASEQYF.

This sequence joins TRBV6-5 and TRBJ2-7, with no clear D. Between the trimmed V and J ends, which lost 7 bases and 3 bases, there was a span of 10 bases. The CDR3 length is 12 residues. Germline-derived CDR1 and CDR2 are MNHEY and SVGAGI. In DNA, the CDR3 is TGTGCCAGCACCGGGTCGCTCTACGAGCAGTACTTC. Translated: CASTGSLYEQYF.

The gene calls are TRBV19 and TRBJ1-2; D is unclear. The CDR3 covers 12 residues. Germline V gene data show CDR1 as LNHDA and CDR2 as SQIVND (reference sequence). V lost 3 bases and J lost 7, with 9 bases in between. CDR3 sequence reads: CASSMRGFGYTF. In DNA, the CDR3 is TGTGCCAGTAGTATGAGAGGGTTTGGCTACACCTTC.

This clone was seen just once. The rearrangement joins TRBV3-1 (or the pseudogene TRBV3-2) to TRBJ1-3, with no clear D. The CDR3 runs 14 residues. Trimming pared 1 base from V and 4 bases from J, leaving 8 bases between. Germline values: CDR1 LGHDT, CDR2 YNNKEL (reference sequence). CDR3 residues: CASSQVGQGNTIYF. CDR3 in DNA: TGTGCCAGCAGCCAAGTTGGGCAGGGAAACACCATATATTTT.

The V and J genes are TRBV29-1 and TRBJ1-1; TRBD1 might be the D (6 bases). V was clipped by 4 bases and J by 5 bases, with 11 bases between them. The CDR3 is 12 residues long. Germline V gives CDR1 SQVTM, CDR2 ANQGSEA. CDR3 sequence reads: CSVVVGATEAFF. CDR3 in DNA: TGCAGCGTTGTGGTGGGGGCTACTGAAGCTTTCTTT.

The CDR3, as DNA: TGCAGCTCCACGGGACAGGGGGCTCGTAATGAGCAGTTCTTC. Amino acid sequence: CSSTGQGARNEQFF. J is TRBJ2-1 and V is TRBV29-1, with TRBD1 matching 12 bases. The CDR3 has 14 amino acids. Losses at the gene ends were 8 bases for V and 7 bases for J; bases not matched to a gene: 9. Germline values: CDR1 SQVTM, CDR2 ANQGSEA.

J is TRBJ1-6 and V is TRBV4-2, with a possible D match to TRBD1 (6 bases). Germline CDR1 and CDR2: LGHNA and YNFKEQ. The germline V and J ends were trimmed by 3 bases and 9 bases, with 24 bases remaining between them. This CDR3 has 18 amino acids. The CDR3 DNA reads TGTGCCAGCAGCCAGGAAGAGGTGGGCAGGGGAAAATTTTCACCCCTCCACTTT. Residues: CASSQEEVGRGKFSPLHF.

The J gene is TRBJ2-1, the V gene TRBV7-9, with 8 bases lining up with TRBD2. CDR1 and CDR2 (germline): SEHNR, FQNEAQ (reference sequence). The CDR3 totals 16 residues. The V and J ends lost 1 base and 0 bases, in that order; junction bases with no gene match: 2. The CDR3 spells CASSLESGGSYNEQFF. Here the CDR3 DNA reads TGTGCCAGCAGCTTAGAGAGCGGGGGCTCCTACAATGAGCAGTTCTTC.

The chain has TRBV6-2 or TRBV6-3 and TRBJ1-3; D call uncertain. The V end lost 6 bases, the J end lost 4 bases, and 10 bases lay between the germline ends. Germline V gives CDR1 MNHEY, CDR2 SVGEGT. The CDR3 loop spans 13 amino acids. CDR3 sequence reads: CASSRIQGNTIYF. CDR3 bases: TGTGCCAGCAGCAGGATACAGGGAAACACCATATATTTT.

This clone is a singleton in its sample. V usage is TRBV9 and J usage is TRBJ1-6; D ambiguous. CDR1 and CDR2 (germline): SGDLS, YYNGEE. The CDR3 is made up of 16 amino acids. Deletions cut 2 bases from V and 0 bases from J, with 9 bases between. The CDR3 here is CASSVTDSSYNSPLHF. The CDR3 DNA follows: TGTGCCAGCAGCGTTACCGATAGCTCCTATAATTCACCCCTCCACTTT.

V is TRBV14 and J is TRBJ2-1; TRBD2 aligns across 14 bases. Trimming at V came to 4 bases and at J to 9 bases, leaving 11 bases not matched to a gene. The CDR3 totals 17 residues. Germline CDR1 SGHDN, CDR2 FVKESK. The CDR3 bases are TGTGCCAGCAGCCGCCAAGTGGGACTAGCGGGGGTAGGTGAGCAGTTCTTC. This gives the protein CASSRQVGLAGVGEQFF.

The V and J genes are TRBV14 and TRBJ2-7, with D tentatively TRBD1 (5 bases). The CDR3 runs to 16 residues. V was clipped by 1 base and J by 7 bases, with 20 bases between them. Germline CDR1 SGHDN, CDR2 FVKESK. DNA for the CDR3: TGTGCCAGCAGCCAAGTGCCCGGGTTGGGGCTTGGAGAGCAGTACTTC. Translated, it gives CASSQVPGLGLGEQYF.

The chain joins TRBV3-1 (or the pseudogene TRBV3-2) to TRBJ2-7; 13 bases are a match to TRBD2. V shed 4 bases and J 3 bases; nucleotides not matched to a gene: 12. Germline CDR1 reads LGHDT; CDR2 reads YNNKEL (reference sequence). There are 18 residues in the CDR3. The DNA of the CDR3 is TGTGCCAGCAGCCCCGGGACTAGCGGGACCGCTCTTCACTACGAGCAGTACTTC. It codes for CASSPGTSGTALHYEQYF.

The CDR3 coding sequence is TGTGCCATCAAGGGTTGGGGCGCTGGGACTGAAGCTTTCTTT. Its translation: CAIKGWGAGTEAFF. The chain employs TRBV10-3 and TRBJ1-1; a possible D gene is TRBD1 (5 bases). Germline assignment: CDR1 ENHRY and CDR2 SYGVKD. This CDR3 has 14 amino acids. The V gene lost 7 bases and the J gene lost 5 bases, with 17 bases spanning the gap.

CDR3 residues: CASSLDSGADTQYF. The DNA of the CDR3 is TGTGCCAGCAGCTTAGATTCGGGAGCAGATACGCAGTATTTT. The chain couples TRBV7-6 to TRBJ2-3, with D possibly matching TRBD2 (6 bases). V gave up 1 base and J gave up 4 bases, with 9 bases separating them. CDR1 SGHVS and CDR2 FNYEAQ come from the germline V gene. The CDR3 contains 14 residues.

The chain carries TRBV10-1 and TRBJ2-3; no clear D gene. Per germline, CDR1 WNHNN and CDR2 SYGVQD (reference sequence). V lost 7 bases to trimming and J lost 6 bases, with 17 bases between them. The CDR3 is made up of 14 amino acids. The CDR3 DNA is TGCGCCAGCACCGATAGAATACCCCCGGATACGCAGTATTTT. It specifies CASTDRIPPDTQYF.

The chain carries TRBV21-1 and TRBJ2-5; the table's D call TRBD1 went unverified against the DNA. TRBV21-1 is recorded as a pseudogene. This CDR3 is 18 amino acids long. CDR3 sequence: CASSKGMVAGGYQETQYF. The CDR3 bases are TGTGCCAGCAGCAAAGGGATGGTGGCAGGGGGGTACCAAGAGACCCAGTACTTC.

This clone was seen a single time. The chain uses TRBV5-4 and TRBJ2-7, with D perhaps matching TRBD1 (5 bases). CDR1 and CDR2 from the germline V gene are SGHNT and YYREEE (reference sequence). Deletions cut 0 bases from V and 5 bases from J, with 6 bases between. The CDR3 totals 12 residues. This CDR3 is CASSLGQNEQYF. Here the CDR3 DNA reads TGTGCCAGCAGCTTGGGACAGAACGAGCAGTACTTC.

Only a few counts were recorded for this clone. The CDR3 reads CASSTNGQGWDEQFF. The CDR3 bases are TGTGCCAGTAGTACAAACGGACAGGGTTGGGATGAGCAGTTCTTC. J is TRBJ2-1 and V is TRBV19; 8 bases match TRBD1. V lost 4 bases and J lost 8; bases outside the gene matches: 10. The germline CDR1 and CDR2 sequences are LNHDA and SQIVND (reference sequence). The CDR3 has 15 residues.